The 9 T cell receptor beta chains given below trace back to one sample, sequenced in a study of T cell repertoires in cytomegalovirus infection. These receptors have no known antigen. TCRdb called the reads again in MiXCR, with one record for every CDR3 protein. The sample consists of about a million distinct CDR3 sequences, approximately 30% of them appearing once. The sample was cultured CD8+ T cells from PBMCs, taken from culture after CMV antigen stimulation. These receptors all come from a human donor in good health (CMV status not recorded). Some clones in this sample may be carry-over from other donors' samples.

The CDR3 region is CALGAGGETQYF. CDR3 nucleotides: TGTGCCTTGGGGGCAGGGGGCGAGACCCAGTACTTC. The chain carries TRBV7-6 and TRBJ2-5; TRBD1 agrees at 8 bases. The V gene end was trimmed by 11 bases and the J gene end by 5 bases; junction bases not matched to a gene: 7. CDR1 SGHVS and CDR2 FNYEAQ come from the germline V gene. The CDR3 is made up of 12 amino acids.

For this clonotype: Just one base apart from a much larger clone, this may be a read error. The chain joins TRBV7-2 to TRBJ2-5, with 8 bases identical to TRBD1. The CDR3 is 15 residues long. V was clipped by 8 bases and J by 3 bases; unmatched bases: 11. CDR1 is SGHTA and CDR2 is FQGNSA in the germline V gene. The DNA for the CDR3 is TGTGCCAGCGCCCGGGTGGACAGGGAGAAAGAGACCCAGTACTTC. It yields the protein CASARVDREKETQYF. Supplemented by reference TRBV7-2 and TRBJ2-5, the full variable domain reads GAGVSQSPSNKVTEKGKDVELRCDPISGHTALYWYRQSLGQGLEFLIYFQGNSAPDKSGLPSDRFSAERTGGSVSTLTIQRTQQEDSAVYLCASARVDREKETQYFGPGTRLLVL.

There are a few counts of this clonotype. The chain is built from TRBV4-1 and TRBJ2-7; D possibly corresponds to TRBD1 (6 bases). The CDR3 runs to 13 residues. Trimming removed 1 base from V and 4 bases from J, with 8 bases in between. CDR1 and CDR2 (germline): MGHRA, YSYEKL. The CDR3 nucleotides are TGCGCCAGCAGCCAAGGGACAGAATACGAGCAGTACGTC. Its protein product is CASSQGTEYEQYV.

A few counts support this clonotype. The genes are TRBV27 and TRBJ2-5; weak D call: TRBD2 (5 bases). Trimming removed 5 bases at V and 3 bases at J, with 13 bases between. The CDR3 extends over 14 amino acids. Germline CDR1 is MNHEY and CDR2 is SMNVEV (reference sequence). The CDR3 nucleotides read TGTGCCAGCAGTCCTCGGGCGCGGGAAGAGACCCAGTACTTC. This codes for CASSPRAREETQYF.

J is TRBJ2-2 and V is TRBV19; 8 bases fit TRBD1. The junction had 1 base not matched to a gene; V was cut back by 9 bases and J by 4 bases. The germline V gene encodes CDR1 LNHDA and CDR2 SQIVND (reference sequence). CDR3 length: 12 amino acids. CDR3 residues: CARTGGTGELFF. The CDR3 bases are TGTGCCAGAACAGGGGGCACCGGGGAGCTGTTTTTT.

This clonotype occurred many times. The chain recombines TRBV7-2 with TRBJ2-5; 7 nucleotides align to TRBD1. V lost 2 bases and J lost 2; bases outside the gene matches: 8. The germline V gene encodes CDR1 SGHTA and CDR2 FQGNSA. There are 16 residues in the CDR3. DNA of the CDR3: TGTGCCAGCAGCTTACTCACAGGGGACCAACAAGAGACCCAGTACTTC. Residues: CASSLLTGDQQETQYF.

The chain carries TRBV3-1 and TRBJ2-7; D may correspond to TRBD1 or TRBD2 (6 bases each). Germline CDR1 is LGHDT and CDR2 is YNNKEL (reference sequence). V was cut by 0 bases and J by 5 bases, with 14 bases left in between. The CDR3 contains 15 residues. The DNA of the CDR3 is TGTGCCAGCAGCCAAGATGTGGGGGGCGTAAACGAGCAGTACTTC. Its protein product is CASSQDVGGVNEQYF.

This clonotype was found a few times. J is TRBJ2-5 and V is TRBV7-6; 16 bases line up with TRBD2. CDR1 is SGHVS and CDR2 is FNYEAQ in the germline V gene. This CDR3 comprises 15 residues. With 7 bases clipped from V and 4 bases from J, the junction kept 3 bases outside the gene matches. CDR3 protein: CASTGTSGGGETQYF. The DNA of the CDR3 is TGTGCCAGCACCGGGACTAGCGGGGGGGGAGAGACCCAGTACTTC.

CDR3 DNA: TGTGCCAGCAGTCAAAATCGGGGCCGGCCGGCTGATACGCAGTATTTT. Its translation: CASSQNRGRPADTQYF. The V call is TRBV14, the J call TRBJ2-3; TRBD1 or TRBD2 may be the D gene (5 bases each). Germline CDR1 reads SGHDN; CDR2 reads FVKESK. CDR3 size: 16 residues. Trimming pared 6 bases from V and 6 bases from J, leaving 22 bases between.